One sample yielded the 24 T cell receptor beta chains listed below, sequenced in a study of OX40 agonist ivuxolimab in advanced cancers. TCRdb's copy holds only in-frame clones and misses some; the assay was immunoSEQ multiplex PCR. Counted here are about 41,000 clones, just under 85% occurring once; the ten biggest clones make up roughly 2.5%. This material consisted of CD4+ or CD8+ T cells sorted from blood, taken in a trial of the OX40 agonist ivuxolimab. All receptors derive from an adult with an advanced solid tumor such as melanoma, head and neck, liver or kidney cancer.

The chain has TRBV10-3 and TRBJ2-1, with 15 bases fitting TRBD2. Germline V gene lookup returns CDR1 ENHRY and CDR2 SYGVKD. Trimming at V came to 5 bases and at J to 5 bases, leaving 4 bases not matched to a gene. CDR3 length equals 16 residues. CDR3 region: CAISPGLAGGDNEQFF. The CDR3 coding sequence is TGTGCCATCAGTCCGGGACTAGCGGGAGGAGACAATGAGCAGTTCTTC.

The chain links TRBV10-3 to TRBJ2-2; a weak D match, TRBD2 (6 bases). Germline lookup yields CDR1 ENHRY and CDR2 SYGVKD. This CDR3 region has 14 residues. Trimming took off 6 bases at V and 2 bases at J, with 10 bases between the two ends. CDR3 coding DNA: TGTGCCATCAGGCCTAGCGTTAACACCGGGGAGCTGTTTTTT. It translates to CAIRPSVNTGELFF.

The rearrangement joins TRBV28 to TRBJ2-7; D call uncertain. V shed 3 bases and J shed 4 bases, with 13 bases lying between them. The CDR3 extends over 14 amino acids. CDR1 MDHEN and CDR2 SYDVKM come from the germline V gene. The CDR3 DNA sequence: TGTGCCAGCAGTTTGGCCGTCCTCCCTTACGAGCAGTACTTC. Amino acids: CASSLAVLPYEQYF.

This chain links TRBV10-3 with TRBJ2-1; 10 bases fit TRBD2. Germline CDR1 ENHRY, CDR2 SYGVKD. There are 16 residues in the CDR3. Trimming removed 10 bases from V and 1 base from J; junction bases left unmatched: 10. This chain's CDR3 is CASSPLAGVSYNEQFF. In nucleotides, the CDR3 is TGTGCCAGCTCCCCTCTAGCGGGAGTTTCCTACAATGAGCAGTTCTTC.

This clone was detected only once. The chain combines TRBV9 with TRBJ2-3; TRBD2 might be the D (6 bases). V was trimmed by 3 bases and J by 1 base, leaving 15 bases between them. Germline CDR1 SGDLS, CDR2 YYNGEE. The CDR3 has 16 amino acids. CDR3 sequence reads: CASSAGDFTGTDTQYF. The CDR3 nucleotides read TGTGCCAGCAGCGCTGGGGACTTCACGGGCACAGATACGCAGTATTTT.

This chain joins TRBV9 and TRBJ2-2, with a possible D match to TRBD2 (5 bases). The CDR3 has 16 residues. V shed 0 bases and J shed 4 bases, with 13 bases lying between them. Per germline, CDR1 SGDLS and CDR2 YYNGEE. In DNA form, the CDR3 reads TGTGCCAGCAGCGTAGTCCCTAGCCTGGGCACCGGGGAGCTGTTTTTT. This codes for CASSVVPSLGTGELFF.

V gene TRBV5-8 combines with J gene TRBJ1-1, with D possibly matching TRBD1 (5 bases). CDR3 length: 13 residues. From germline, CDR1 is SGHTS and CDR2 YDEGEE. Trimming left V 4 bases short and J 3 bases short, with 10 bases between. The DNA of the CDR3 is TGTGCCAGCAGCCGGGGCTTCGACACTGAAGCTTTCTTT. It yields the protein CASSRGFDTEAFF.

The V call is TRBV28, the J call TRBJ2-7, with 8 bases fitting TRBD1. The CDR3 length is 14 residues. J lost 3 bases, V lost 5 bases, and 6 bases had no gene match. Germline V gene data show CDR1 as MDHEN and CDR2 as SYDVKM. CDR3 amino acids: CASSTGTGFYEQYF. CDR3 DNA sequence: TGTGCCAGCAGTACCGGGACAGGTTTCTACGAGCAGTACTTC.

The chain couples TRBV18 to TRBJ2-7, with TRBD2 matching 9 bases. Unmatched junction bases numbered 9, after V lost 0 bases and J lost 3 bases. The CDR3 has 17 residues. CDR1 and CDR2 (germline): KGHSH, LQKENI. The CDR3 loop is CASSPPARTSENYEQYF. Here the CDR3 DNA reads TGTGCCAGCTCACCACCGGCCCGGACTAGCGAAAACTACGAGCAGTACTTC.

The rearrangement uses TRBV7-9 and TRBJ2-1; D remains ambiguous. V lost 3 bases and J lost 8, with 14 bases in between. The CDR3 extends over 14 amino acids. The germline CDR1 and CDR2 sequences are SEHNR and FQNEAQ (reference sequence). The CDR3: CASSFSDFGDEQFF. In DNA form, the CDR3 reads TGTGCCAGCAGCTTTTCAGACTTTGGGGATGAGCAGTTCTTC.

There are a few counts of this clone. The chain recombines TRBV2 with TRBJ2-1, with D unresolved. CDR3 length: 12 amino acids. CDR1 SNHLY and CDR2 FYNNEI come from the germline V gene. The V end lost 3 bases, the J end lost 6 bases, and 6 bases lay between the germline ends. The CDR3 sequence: CASSDTINEQFF. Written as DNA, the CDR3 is TGTGCCAGCAGTGATACGATCAATGAGCAGTTCTTC.

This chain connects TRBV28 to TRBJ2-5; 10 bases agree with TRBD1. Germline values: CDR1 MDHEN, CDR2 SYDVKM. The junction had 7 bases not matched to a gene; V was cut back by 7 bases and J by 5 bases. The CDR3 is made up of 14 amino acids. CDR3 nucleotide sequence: TGTGCCAGCACCTCCGGGACAGGGGTGGAGACCCAGTACTTC. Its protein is CASTSGTGVETQYF.

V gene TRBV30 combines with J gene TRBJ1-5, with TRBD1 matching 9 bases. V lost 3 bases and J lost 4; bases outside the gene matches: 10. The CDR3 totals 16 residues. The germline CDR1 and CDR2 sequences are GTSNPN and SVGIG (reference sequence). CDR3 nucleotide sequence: TGTGCCTGGAGGCCTCCGGGACAGGGCGGAAATCAGCCCCAGCATTTT. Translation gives CAWRPPGQGGNQPQHF.

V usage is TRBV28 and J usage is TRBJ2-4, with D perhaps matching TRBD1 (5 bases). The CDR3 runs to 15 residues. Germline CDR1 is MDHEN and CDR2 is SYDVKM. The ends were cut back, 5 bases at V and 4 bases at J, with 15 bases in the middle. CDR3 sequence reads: CASSPALTAKNIQYF. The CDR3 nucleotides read TGTGCCAGCAGTCCTGCCCTGACAGCGAAAAACATTCAGTACTTC.

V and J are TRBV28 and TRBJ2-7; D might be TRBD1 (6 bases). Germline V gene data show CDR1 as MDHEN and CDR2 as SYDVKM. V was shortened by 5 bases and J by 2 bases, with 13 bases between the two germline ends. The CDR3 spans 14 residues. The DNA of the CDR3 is TGTGCCAGCAGTCCCCAGGACAGCCCCTACGAGCAGTACTTC. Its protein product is CASSPQDSPYEQYF.

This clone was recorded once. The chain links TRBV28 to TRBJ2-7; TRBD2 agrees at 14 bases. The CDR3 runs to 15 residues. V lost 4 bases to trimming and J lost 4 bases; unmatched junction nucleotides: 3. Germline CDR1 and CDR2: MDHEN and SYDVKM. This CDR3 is CASSSGTSGSYEQYF. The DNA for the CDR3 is TGTGCCAGCAGTTCCGGGACTAGCGGGAGTTACGAGCAGTACTTC.

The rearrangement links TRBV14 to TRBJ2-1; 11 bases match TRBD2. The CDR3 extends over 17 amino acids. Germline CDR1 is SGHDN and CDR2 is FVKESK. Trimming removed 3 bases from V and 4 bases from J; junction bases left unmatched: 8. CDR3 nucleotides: TGTGCCAGCAGCCAGATGGCTAGCGGGAGGACTTACAATGAGCAGTTCTTC. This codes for CASSQMASGRTYNEQFF. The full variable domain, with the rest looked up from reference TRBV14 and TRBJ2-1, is EAGVTQFPSHSVIEKGQTVTLRCDPISGHDNLYWYRRVMGKEIKFLLHFVKESKQDESGMPNNRFLAERTGGTYSTLKVQPAELEDSGVYFCASSQMASGRTYNEQFFGPGTRLTVL.

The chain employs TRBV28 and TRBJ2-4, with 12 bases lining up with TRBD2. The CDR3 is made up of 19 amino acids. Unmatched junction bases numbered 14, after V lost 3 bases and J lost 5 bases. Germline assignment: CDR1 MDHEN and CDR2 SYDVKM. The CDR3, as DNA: TGTGCCAGCAGTTTCCGACTAGCGGGAGTTATTATAGCGGAAAACATTCAGTACTTC. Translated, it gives CASSFRLAGVIIAENIQYF.

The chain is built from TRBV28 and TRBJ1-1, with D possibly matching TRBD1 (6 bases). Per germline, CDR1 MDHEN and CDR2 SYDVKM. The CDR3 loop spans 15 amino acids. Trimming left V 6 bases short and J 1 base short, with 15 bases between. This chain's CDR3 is CASSPPGARNTEAFF. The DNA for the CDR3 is TGTGCCAGCAGCCCCCCGGGGGCGAGGAACACTGAAGCTTTCTTT.

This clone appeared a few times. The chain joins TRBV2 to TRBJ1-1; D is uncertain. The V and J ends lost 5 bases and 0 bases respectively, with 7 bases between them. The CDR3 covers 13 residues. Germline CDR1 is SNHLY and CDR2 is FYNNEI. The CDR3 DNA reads TGTGCCAGCAGTAGCTCAATGAACACTGAAGCTTTCTTT. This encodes CASSSSMNTEAFF.

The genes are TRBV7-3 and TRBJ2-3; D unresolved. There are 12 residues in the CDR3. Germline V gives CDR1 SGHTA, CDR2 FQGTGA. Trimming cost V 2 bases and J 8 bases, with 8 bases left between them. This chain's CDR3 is CASSLVDGTQYF. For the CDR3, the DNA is TGTGCCAGCAGCTTAGTCGACGGTACGCAGTATTTT.

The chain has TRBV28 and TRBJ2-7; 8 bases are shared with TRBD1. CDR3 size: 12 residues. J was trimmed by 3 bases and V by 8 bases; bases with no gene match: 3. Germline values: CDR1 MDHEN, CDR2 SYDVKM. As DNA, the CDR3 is TGTGCCAGCGGGACAGGATTCTACGAGCAGTACTTC. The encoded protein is CASGTGFYEQYF.

The CDR3 sequence is CASSPQGRGSYTF. CDR3 DNA: TGTGCCAGCAGCCCCCAGGGGAGAGGGAGCTACACCTTC. The gene calls are TRBV11-1 and TRBJ1-2; a weak D match, TRBD1 (6 bases). Trimming stripped 5 bases from V and 9 bases from J, with 16 bases between. CDR3 length equals 13 residues. Looked up from germline, CDR1 is SGHAT and CDR2 is FQDESV (reference sequence).

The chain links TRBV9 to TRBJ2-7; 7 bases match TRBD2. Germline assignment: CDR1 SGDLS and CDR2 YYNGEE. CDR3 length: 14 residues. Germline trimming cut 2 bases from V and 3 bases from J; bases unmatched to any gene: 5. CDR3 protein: CASSVGGDGYEQYF. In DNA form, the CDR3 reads TGTGCCAGCAGCGTGGGGGGGGATGGCTACGAGCAGTACTTC.